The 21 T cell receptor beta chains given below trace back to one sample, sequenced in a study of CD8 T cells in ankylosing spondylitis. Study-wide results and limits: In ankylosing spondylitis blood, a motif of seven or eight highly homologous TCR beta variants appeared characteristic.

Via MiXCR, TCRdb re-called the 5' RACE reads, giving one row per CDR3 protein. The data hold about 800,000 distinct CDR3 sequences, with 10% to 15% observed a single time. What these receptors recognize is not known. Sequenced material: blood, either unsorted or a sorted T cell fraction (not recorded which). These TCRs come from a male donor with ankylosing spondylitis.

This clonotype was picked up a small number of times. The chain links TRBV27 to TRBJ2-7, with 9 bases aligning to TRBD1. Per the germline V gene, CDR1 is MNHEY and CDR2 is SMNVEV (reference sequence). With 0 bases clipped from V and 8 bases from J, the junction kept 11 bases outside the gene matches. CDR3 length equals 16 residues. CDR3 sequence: CASSLSVVDRGRKQYF. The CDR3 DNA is TGTGCCAGCAGTTTATCGGTGGTCGACAGGGGGAGGAAGCAGTACTTC.

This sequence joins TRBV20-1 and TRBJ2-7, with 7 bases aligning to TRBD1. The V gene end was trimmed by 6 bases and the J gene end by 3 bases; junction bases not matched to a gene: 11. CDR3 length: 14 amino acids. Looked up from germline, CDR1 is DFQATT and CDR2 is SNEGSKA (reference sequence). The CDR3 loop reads CSALRRQGRYEQYF. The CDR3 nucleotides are TGCAGTGCCCTCCGTAGACAGGGACGCTACGAGCAGTACTTC.

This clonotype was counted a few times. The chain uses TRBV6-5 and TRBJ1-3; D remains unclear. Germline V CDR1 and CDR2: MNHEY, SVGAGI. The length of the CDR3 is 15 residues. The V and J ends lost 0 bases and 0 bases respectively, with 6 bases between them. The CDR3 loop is CASSYSVSSGNTIYF. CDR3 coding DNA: TGTGCCAGCAGTTACTCAGTCTCCTCTGGAAACACCATATATTTT.

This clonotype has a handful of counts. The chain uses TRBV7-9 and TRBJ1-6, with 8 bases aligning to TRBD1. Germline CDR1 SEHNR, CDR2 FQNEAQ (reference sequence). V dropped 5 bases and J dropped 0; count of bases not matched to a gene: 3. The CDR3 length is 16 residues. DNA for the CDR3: TGTGCCAGCAGCCCAGGACAGGGCTCCTATAATTCACCCCTCCACTTT. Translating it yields CASSPGQGSYNSPLHF.

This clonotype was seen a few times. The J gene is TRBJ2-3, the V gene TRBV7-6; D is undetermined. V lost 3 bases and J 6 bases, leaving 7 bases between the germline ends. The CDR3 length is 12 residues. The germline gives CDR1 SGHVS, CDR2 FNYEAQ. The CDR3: CASSFDVDTQYF. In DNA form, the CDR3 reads TGTGCCAGCAGCTTTGATGTGGATACGCAGTATTTT. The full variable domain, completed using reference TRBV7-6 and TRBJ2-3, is GAGVSQSPRYKVTKRGQDVALRCDPISGHVSLYWYRQALGQGPEFLTYFNYEAQQDKSGLPNDRFSAERPEGSISTLTIQRTEQRDSAMYRCASSFDVDTQYFGPGTRLTVL.

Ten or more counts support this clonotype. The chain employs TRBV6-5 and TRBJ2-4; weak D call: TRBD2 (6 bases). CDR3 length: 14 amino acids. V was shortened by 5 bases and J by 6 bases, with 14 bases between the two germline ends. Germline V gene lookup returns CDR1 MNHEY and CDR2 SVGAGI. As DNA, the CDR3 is TGTGCCAGCAGTACCTCGGGGACTTTAAACATTCAGTACTTC. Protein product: CASSTSGTLNIQYF.

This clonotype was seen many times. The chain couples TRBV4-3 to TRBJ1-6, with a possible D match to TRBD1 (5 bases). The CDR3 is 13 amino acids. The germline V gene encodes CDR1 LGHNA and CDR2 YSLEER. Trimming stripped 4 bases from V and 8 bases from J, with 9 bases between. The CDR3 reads CASSRGGDSPLHF. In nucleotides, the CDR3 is TGCGCCAGCAGCCGAGGAGGGGATTCACCCCTCCACTTT.

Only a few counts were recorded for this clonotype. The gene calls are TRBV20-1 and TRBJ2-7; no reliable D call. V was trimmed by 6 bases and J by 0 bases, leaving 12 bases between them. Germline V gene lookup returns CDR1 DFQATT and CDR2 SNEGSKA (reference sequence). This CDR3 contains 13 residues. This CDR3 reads CSAIGPPSYEQYF. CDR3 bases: TGCAGTGCGATCGGGCCTCCCTCCTACGAGCAGTACTTC.

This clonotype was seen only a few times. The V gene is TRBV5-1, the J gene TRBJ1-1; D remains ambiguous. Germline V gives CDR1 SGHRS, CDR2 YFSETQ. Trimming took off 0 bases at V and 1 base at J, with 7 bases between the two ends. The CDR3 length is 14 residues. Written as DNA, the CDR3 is TGCGCCAGCAGCTTGGACATTCGGAACACTGAAGCTTTCTTT. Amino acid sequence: CASSLDIRNTEAFF.

The CDR3 region is CASSYRATGNYGYTF. In DNA form, the CDR3 reads TGTGCCAGCAGCTACCGAGCGACAGGCAACTATGGCTACACCTTC. The chain employs TRBV7-9 and TRBJ1-2; tentatively, D is TRBD1 (6 bases). Deletions cut 4 bases from V and 2 bases from J, with 14 bases between. Germline V CDR1 and CDR2: SEHNR, FQNEAQ (reference sequence). The CDR3 covers 15 residues.

The DNA for the CDR3 is TGTGCCAGCAGCCGCACAGATGGGGCCAACGTCCTGACTTTC. It translates to CASSRTDGANVLTF. V gene TRBV11-3 combines with J gene TRBJ2-6; unclear D gene. The CDR3 runs 14 residues. Germline values: CDR1 SGHNT, CDR2 YENEEA. V was cut by 5 bases and J by 3 bases, with 8 bases left in between.

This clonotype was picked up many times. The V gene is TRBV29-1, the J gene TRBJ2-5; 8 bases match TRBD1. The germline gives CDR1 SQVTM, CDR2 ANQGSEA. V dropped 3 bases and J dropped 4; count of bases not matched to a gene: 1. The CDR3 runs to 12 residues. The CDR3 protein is CSVDGTGETQYF. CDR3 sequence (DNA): TGCAGCGTTGATGGGACAGGAGAGACCCAGTACTTC. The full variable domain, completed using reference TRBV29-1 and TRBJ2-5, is SAVISQKPSRDICQRGTSLTIQCQVDSQVTMMFWYRQQPGQSLTLIATANQGSEATYESGFVIDKFPISRPNLTFSTLTVSNMSPEDSSIYLCSVDGTGETQYFGPGTRLLVL.

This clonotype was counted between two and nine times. CDR3 sequence: CASSLWSGRDTEAFF. The CDR3 DNA follows: TGTGCCAGCAGCTTATGGTCGGGGAGGGACACTGAAGCTTTCTTT. The chain couples TRBV7-9 to TRBJ1-1; no clear D gene. CDR1 and CDR2 (germline): SEHNR, FQNEAQ (reference sequence). The CDR3 runs to 15 residues. Trimming shortened V by 2 bases and J by 3 bases, and 13 bases separated the two germline ends.

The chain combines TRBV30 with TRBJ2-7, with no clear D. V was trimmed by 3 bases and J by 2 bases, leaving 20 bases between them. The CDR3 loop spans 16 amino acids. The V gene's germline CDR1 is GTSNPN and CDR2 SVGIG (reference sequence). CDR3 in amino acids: CAWRRVEQPITYEQYF. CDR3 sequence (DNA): TGTGCCTGGAGGCGAGTGGAGCAGCCCATAACCTACGAGCAGTACTTC.

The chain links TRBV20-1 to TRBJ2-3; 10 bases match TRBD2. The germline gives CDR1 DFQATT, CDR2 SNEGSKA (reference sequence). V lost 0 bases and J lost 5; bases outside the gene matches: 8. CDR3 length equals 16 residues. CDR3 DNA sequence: TGCAGTGCTAGAGATTTACTAGCGGGGACTGGAGATACGCAGTATTTT. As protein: CSARDLLAGTGDTQYF.

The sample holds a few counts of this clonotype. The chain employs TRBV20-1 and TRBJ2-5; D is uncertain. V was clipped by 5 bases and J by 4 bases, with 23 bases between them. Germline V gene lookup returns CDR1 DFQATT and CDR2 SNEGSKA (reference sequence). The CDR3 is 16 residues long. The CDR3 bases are TGCAGTGCTCCCACCGAGCCGGCACGCCTAGGAGAGACCCAGTACTTC. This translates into CSAPTEPARLGETQYF.

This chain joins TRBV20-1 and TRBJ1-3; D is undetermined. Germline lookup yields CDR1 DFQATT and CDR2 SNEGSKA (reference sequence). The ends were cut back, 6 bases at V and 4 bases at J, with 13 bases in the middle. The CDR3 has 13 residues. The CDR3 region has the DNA TGCAGTGCCCGAGAGGTGATCGGAAACACCATATATTTT. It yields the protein CSAREVIGNTIYF.

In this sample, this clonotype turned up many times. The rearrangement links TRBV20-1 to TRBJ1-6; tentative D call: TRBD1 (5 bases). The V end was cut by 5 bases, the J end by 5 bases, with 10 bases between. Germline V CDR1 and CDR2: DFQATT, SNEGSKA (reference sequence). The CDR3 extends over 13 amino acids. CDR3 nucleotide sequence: TGCAGTGCTTCTCAGGGTGATAATTCACCCCTCCACTTT. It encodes CSASQGDNSPLHF.

CDR3 nucleotide sequence: TGTGCCAGCAGCCTTAAAAGACTAGCGGGACTCACCGGGGAGCTGTTTTTT. Protein: CASSLKRLAGLTGELFF. V usage is TRBV12-3 or TRBV12-4 and J usage is TRBJ2-2; 11 nucleotides line up with TRBD2. The CDR3 is made up of 17 amino acids. The V segment lost 6 bases and the J segment 4 bases; nucleotides outside the gene matches: 10.

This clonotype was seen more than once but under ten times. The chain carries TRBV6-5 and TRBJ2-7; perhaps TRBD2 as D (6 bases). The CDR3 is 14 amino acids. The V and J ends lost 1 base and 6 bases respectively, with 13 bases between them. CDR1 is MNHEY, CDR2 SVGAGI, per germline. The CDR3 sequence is CASSYFGGTSEQYF. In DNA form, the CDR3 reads TGTGCCAGCAGTTACTTTGGCGGGACGAGCGAGCAGTACTTC.

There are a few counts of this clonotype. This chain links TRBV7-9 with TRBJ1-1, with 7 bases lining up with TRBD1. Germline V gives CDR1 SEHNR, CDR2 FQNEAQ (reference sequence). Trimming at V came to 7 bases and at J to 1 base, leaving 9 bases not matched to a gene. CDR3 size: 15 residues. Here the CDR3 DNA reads TGTGCCAGCAAGAAAACAGGGGCCCGGAACACTGAAGCTTTCTTT. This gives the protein CASKKTGARNTEAFF.